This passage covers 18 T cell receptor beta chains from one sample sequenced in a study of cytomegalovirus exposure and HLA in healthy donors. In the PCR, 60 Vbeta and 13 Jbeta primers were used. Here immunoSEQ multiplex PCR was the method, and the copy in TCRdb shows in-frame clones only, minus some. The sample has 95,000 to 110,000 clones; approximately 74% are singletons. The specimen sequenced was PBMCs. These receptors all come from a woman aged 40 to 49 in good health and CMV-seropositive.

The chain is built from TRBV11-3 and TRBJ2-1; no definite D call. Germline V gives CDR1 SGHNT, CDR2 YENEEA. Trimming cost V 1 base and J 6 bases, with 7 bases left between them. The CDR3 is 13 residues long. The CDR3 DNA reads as TGTGCCAGCAGCTTAGCCCCTCTCAATGAGCAGTTCTTC. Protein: CASSLAPLNEQFF. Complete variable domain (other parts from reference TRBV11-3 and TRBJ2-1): EAGVVQSPRYKIIEKKQPVAFWCNPISGHNTLYWYLQNLGQGPELLIRYENEEAVDDSQLPKDRFSAERLKGVDSTLKIQPAELGDSAVYLCASSLAPLNEQFFGPGTRLTVL.

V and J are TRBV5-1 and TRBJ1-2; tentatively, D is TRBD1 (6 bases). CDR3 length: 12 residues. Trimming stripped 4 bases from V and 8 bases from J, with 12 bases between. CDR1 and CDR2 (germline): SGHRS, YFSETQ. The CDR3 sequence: CASSPQDRGYTF. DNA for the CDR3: TGCGCCAGCAGCCCTCAAGACAGGGGCTACACCTTC.

This CDR3 reads CASRTLSEGEQYF. Written as DNA, the CDR3 is TGCGCCAGCAGGACTCTAAGCGAGGGCGAGCAGTACTTC. This sequence joins TRBV5-1 and TRBJ2-7; D might be TRBD2 (5 bases). CDR3 size: 13 residues. V lost 5 bases and J 6 bases, leaving 15 bases between the germline ends. Germline V CDR1 and CDR2: SGHRS, YFSETQ.

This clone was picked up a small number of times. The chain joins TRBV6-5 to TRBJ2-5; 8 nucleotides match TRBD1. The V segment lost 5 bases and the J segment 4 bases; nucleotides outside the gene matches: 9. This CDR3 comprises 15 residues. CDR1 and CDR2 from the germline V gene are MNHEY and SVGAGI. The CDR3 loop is CASSTGTGTRETQYF. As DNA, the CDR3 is TGTGCCAGCAGTACAGGGACAGGTACTCGAGAGACCCAGTACTTC.

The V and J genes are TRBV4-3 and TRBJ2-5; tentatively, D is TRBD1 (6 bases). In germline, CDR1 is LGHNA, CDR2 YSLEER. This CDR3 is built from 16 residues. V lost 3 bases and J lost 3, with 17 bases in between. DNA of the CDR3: TGCGCCAGCAGCCAGGGATCCGGGACATACGAAGAGACCCAGTACTTC. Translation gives CASSQGSGTYEETQYF.

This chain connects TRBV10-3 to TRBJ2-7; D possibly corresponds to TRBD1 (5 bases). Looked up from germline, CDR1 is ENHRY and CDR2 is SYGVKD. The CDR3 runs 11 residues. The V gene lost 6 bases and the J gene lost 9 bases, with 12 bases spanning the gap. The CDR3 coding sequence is TGTGCCATCAGCCAGGGTAAAGGGCAGTACTTC. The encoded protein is CAISQGKGQYF.

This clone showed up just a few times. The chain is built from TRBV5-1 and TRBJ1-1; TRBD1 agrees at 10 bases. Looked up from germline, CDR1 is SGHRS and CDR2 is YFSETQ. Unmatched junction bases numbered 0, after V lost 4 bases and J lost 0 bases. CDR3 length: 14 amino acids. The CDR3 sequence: CASSGQGVNTEAFF. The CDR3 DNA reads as TGCGCCAGCAGCGGACAGGGGGTGAACACTGAAGCTTTCTTT. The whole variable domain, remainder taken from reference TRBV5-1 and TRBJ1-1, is KAGVTQTPRYLIKTRGQQVTLSCSPISGHRSVSWYQQTPGQGLQFLFEYFSETQRNKGNFPGRFSGRQFSNSRSEMNVSTLELGDSALYLCASSGQGVNTEAFFGQGTRLTVV.

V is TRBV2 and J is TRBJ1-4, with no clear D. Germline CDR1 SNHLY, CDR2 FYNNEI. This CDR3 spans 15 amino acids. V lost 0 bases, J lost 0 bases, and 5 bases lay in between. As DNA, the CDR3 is TGTGCCAGCAGTGAAGCGGCAGCAACTAATGAAAAACTGTTTTTT. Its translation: CASSEAAATNEKLFF.

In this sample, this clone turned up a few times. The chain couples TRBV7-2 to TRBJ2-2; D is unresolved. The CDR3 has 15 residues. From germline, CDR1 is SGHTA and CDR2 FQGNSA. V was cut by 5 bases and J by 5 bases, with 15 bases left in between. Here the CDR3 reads CASSPTRSRTGELFF. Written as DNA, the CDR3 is TGTGCCAGCAGCCCCACACGGAGTCGGACCGGGGAGCTGTTTTTT.

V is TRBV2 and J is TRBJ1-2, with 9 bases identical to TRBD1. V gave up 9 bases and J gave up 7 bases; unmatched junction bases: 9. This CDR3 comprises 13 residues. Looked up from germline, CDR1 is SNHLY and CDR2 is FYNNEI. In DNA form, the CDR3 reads TGTGCCAGGGGGACAGGGAGGAGGAGTGGCTACACCTTC. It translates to CARGTGRRSGYTF.

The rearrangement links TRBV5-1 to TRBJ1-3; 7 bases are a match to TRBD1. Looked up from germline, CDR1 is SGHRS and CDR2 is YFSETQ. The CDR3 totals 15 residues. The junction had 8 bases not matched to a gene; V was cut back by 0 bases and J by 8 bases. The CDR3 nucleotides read TGCGCCAGCAGCTTGGGACAGGGCCCCTCAGACACCATATATTTT. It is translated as CASSLGQGPSDTIYF.

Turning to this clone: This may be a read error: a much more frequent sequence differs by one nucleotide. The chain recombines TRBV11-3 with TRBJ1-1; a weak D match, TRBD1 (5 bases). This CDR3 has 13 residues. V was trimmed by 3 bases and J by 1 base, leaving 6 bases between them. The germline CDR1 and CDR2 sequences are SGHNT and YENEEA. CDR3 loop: CASSFQGNTEAFF. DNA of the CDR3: TGTGCCAGCAGCTTTCAGGGGAACACTGAAGCTTTCTTT.

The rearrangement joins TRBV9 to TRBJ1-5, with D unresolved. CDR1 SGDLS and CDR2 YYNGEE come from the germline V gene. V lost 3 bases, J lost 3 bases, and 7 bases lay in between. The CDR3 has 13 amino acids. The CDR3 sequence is CASSGAPNQPQHF. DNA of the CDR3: TGTGCCAGCAGCGGGGCTCCCAATCAGCCCCAGCATTTT.

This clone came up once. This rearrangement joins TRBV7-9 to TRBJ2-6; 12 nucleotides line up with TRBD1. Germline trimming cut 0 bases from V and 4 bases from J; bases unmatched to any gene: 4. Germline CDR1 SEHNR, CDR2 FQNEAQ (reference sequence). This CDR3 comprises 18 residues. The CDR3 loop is CASSLAGQGASGANVLTF. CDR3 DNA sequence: TGTGCCAGCAGCTTAGCGGGACAGGGGGCTTCAGGGGCCAACGTCCTGACTTTC.

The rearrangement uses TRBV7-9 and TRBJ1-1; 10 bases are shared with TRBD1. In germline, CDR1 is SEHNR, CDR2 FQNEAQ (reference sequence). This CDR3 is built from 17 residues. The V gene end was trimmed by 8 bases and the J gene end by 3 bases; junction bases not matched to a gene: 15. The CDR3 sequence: CASRGGQGIRSDTEAFF. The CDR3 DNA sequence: TGTGCCAGCCGTGGGGGACAGGGGATTCGGTCGGACACTGAAGCTTTCTTT.

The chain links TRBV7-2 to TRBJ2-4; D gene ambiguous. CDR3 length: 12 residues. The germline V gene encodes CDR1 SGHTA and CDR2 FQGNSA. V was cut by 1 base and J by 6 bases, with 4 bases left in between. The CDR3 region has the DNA TGTGCCAGCAGCTTAGACAGAAACATTCAGTACTTC. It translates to CASSLDRNIQYF.

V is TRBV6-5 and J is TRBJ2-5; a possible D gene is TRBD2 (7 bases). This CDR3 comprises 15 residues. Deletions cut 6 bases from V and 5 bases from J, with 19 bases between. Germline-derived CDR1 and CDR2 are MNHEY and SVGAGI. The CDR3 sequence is CASSPTRGGGETQYF. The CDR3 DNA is TGTGCCAGCAGCCCTACCCGCGGGGGCGGGGAGACCCAGTACTTC.

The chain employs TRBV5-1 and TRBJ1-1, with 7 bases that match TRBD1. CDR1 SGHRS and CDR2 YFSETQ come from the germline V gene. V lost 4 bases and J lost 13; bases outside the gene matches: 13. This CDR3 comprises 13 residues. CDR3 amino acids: CASSPGQPNGGFF. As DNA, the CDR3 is TGCGCCAGCAGCCCGGGACAGCCTAACGGCGGTTTCTTT.